The TCR beta chain under discussion was sequenced for a study of T cells in Graves' hyperthyroidism and ophthalmopathy (dated by TCRdb to 2018 to 2020). For the study in its entirety: Peripheral blood samples were taken at initial diagnosis, before any treatment was given. A discovery cohort of about 95 patients, approximately 44 with Graves' ophthalmopathy and fewer than 65 with stable Graves' hyperthyroidism, was used to find distinguishing TCR V-J signatures. Whether ophthalmopathy could be predicted prospectively was tested in an independent validation cohort made up of about 20 hyperthyroidism patients plus 17 patients who later progressed to ophthalmopathy. Thyroid tissue and blood T-cell repertoires from about six Graves' hyperthyroidism patients were also compared in the study. The 100 discovery patients were divided at random into training and test sets in a 7:3 ratio. TCR Vbeta CDR3 sequencing of roughly 140 peripheral blood samples (under 45 ophthalmopathy, roughly 72 hyperthyroidism and approximately 17 progressor patients) is reported in the paper. After blood sampling, hyperthyroidism patients were treated with methimazole at a starting dose of 30 mg daily, and ophthalmopathy patients were treated with high-dose intravenous methylprednisolone.

CDR1 and CDR2 were assigned from the germline V gene (reference sequence) as LNHNV and YYDKDF. Trimming leaves V shorter by 0 bases and J shorter by 0 bases, with the junction holding 1 base beyond the gene matches. The CDR3 runs 15 amino acids, cysteine and phenylalanine included. Of all the DNA, just the CDR3 is kept, 45 bases in frame from base 1. The TCR beta CDR3 regions were amplified from the RNA transcripts. The TCR CDR3 was subjected to a first round of RT-PCR using the HTBI primer set and the Qiagen OneStep RT-PCR kit. Libraries were constructed in a second round of multiplex PCR, after which size selection and purification were performed. Libraries were sequenced paired-end with 100 bp reads on an Illumina HiSeq2000. The authors' pipeline ran thus. Raw data were processed with SOAPnuke, discarding reads with adapters, uncalled bases, mean Phred below 15, or no exact constant-primer or identifier match. High-quality paired reads were merged with COPE v1.2.5, and unique nucleotide sequences were defined as clonotypes. MiTCR v1.1 was used to align the clonotypes against IMGT TRBV, TRBD and TRBJ reference segments. The analysis included only V-J combinations with a frequency above 0.0001, which together covered approximately 99% of the repertoires. A TCS score was defined as the ratio of F50 (clonal expansion) to E x V (chaos), with BLOSUM62-based TCRdist applied between CDR3 peptides within each V-J. Welch's t-statistics and random forest reduced 500 to 550 V-J features to about 12, which were used in a naive Bayes classifier (R e1071). Clones were called with MiXCR by TCRdb after fastp trimmed the public reads at Q25, and only in-frame beta chains were retained. Rows are combined by CDR3 protein, so each entry shows the most common genes and DNA. TCRdb, not the original authors, processed these V and J calls. The sample table holds about 350,000 distinct CDR3 sequences, of which roughly 15% were seen once. Together, the top ten hold roughly 19% of the sample.

The investigation overall reported the following: No statistical method was used to set the sample size in advance, and investigators knew the group allocation. Blood samples also contained most of the expanded thyroid clonotypes (frequency above 0.001), which suggests that blood repertoires may reflect thyroid immune responses. A 13 V-J signature model separated ophthalmopathy from stable hyperthyroidism, with roughly 88% sensitivity and about 81% specificity in cross-validation and 80%/75% in testing. During validation, the model predicted progression to ophthalmopathy a median of about 6.5 months ahead of onset, with roughly 65% sensitivity and 72.22% specificity.

Ophthalmopathy patients had moderately to severely active disease, with a Clinical Activity Score of 3 or more, a NOSPECS grade of 4 or more, and a disease duration of less than 3 months. Exclusion was applied to patients with uncontrolled infections, other autoimmune diseases, pregnancy or lactation. Diagnoses were established on the basis of clinical symptoms, serum thyroxine and TRAb, thyroid ultrasound, and orbital computed tomography. PBMCs were separated from roughly 10 ml of fresh peripheral blood using Ficoll-Paque density gradient centrifugation. Total RNA was extracted with Trizol reagent, and quality was checked on an Agilent 2100 Bioanalyzer. This clonotype was seen at least ten times. It has no known antigen specificity. No base-level quality is on record; no much larger clone is a single base apart.

The rearrangement joined TRBV15 to TRBJ1-2, and 7 junction bases match TRBD1. This clonotype originated in a woman in her sixties or seventies with Graves' ophthalmopathy. Input material: blood. CDR3 region: CATSRDGTANYGYTF. The sequenced DNA: TGTGCCACCAGCAGAGACGGGACAGCTAACTATGGCTACACCTTC.